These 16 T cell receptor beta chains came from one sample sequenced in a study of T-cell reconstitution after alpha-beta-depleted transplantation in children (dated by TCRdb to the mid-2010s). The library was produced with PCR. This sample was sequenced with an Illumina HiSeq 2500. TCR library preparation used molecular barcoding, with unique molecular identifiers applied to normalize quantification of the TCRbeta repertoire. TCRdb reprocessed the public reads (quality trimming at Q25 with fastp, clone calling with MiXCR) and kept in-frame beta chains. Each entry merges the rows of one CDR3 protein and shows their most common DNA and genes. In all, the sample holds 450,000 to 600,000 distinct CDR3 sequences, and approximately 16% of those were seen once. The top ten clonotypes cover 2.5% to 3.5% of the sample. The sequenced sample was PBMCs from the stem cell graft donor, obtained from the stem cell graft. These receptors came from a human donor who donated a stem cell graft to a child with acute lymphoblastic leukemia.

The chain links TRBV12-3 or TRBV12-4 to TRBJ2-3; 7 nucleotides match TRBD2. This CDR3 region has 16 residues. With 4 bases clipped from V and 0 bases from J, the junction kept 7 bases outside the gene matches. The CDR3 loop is CASSYLAETSTDTQYF. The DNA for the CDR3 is TGTGCCAGCAGTTACCTAGCGGAGACTAGCACAGATACGCAGTATTTT.

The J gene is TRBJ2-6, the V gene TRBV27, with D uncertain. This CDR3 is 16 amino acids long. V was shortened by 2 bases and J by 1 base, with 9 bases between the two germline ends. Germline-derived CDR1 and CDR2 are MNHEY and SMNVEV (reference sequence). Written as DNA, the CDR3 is TGTGCCAGCAGTTTAAGGCTGGGATCTGGGGCCAACGTCCTGACTTTC. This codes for CASSLRLGSGANVLTF. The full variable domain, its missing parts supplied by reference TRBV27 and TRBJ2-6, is EAQVTQNPRYLITVTGKKLTVTCSQNMNHEYMSWYRQDPGLGLRQIYYSMNVEVTDKGDVPEGYKVSRKEKRNFPLILESPSPNQTSLYFCASSLRLGSGANVLTFGAGSRLTVL.

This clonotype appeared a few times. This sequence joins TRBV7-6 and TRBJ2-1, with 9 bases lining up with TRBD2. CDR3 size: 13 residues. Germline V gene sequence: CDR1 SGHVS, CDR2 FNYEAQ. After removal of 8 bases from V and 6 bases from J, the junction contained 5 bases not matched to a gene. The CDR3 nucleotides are TGTGCCAGCGGCAAGGGACTAGCCAATGAGCAGTTCTTC. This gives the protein CASGKGLANEQFF.

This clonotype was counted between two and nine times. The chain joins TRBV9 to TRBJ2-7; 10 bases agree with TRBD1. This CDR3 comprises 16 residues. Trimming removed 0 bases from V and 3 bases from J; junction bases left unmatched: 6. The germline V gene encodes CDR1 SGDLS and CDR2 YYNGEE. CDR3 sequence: CASSVGDGDRGYEQYF. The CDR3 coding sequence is TGTGCCAGCAGCGTAGGGGATGGGGACAGGGGCTACGAGCAGTACTTC.

The CDR3 here is CASSLSPAGFSEQYF. The CDR3 region has the DNA TGTGCCAGCAGTTTATCTCCCGCAGGATTCTCCGAGCAGTACTTC. V usage is TRBV27 and J usage is TRBJ2-7; D ambiguous. The CDR3 covers 15 residues. V was clipped by 0 bases and J by 6 bases, with 15 bases between them. In germline, CDR1 is MNHEY, CDR2 SMNVEV (reference sequence).

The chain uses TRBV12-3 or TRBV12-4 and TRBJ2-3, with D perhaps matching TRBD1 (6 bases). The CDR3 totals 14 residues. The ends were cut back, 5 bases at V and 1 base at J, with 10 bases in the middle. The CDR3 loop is CASSREGGTDTQYF. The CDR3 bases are TGTGCCAGCAGTCGCGAGGGGGGCACAGATACGCAGTATTTT.

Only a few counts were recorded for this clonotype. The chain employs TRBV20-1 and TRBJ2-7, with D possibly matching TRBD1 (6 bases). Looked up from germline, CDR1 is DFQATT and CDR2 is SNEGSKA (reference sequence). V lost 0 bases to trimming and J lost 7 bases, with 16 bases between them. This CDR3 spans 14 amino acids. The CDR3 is CSARDGAGAQEQYF. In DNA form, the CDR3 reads TGCAGTGCTAGAGATGGGGCAGGGGCTCAAGAGCAGTACTTC.

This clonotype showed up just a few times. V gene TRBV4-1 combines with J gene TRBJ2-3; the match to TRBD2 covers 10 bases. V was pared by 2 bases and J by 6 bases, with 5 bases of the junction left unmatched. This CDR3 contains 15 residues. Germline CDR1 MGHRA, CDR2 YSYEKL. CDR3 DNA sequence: TGCGCCAGCAGCCAACCTAGCGGGAGAGCGGATACGCAGTATTTT. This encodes CASSQPSGRADTQYF.

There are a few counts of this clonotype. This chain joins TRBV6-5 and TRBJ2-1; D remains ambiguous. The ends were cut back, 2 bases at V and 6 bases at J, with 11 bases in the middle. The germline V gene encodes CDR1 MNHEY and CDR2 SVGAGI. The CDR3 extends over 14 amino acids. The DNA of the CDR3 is TGTGCCAGCAGTTACGTCCCTGTAGGCAATGAGCAGTTCTTC. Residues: CASSYVPVGNEQFF.

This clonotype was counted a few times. The CDR3 DNA follows: TGCAGTGCTAGAGGGGGGATTGTGGGGGAGCAGTACTTC. Translation gives CSARGGIVGEQYF. J is TRBJ2-7 and V is TRBV20-1; D is perhaps TRBD1 or TRBD2 (5 bases each). From germline, CDR1 is DFQATT and CDR2 SNEGSKA (reference sequence). Deletions cut 1 base from V and 7 bases from J, with 14 bases between. The CDR3 spans 13 residues.

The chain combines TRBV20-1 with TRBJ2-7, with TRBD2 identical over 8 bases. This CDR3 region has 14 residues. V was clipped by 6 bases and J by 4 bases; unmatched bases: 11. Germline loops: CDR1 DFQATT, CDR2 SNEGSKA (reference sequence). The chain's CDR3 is CSALELAGGYEQYF. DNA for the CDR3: TGCAGTGCCCTCGAGCTAGCGGGCGGTTACGAGCAGTACTTC.

For the CDR3, the DNA is TGTGCCAGCAGTTTAGTCGCGATCGAGCAGTACTTC. Amino acids: CASSLVAIEQYF. The chain carries TRBV12-3 or TRBV12-4 and TRBJ2-7, with unresolved D. This CDR3 comprises 12 residues. The V end lost 1 base, the J end lost 6 bases, and 7 bases lay between the germline ends.

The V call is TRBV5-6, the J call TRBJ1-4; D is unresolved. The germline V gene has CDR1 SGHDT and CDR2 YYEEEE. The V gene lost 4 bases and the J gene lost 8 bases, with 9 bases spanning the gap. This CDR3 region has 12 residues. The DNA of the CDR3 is TGTGCCAGCAGCGCGTGGGGAGAAAAACTGTTTTTT. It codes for CASSAWGEKLFF.

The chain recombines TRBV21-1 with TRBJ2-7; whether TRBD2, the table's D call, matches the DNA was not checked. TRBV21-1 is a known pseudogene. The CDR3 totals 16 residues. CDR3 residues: CASSEKRAGSSYEQYF. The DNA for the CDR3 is TGTGCCAGCAGCGAAAAGCGAGCGGGCAGCTCCTACGAGCAGTACTTC.

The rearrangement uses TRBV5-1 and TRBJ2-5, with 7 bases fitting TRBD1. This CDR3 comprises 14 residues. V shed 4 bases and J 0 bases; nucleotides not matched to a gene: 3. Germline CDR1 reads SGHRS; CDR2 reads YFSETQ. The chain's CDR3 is CASSGGQYQETQYF. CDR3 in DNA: TGCGCCAGCAGCGGGGGACAGTACCAAGAGACCCAGTACTTC.

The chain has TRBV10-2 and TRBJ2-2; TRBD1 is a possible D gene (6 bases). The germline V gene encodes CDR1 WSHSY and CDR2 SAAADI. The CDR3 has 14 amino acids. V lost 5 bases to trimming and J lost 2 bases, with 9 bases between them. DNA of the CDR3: TGCGCCAGCAGTACAGGGATTAACACCGGGGAGCTGTTTTTT. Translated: CASSTGINTGELFF.